The 32 T cell receptor beta chains below come from one sample, sequenced in a study of blood T cell repertoires in COVID-19. Using immunoSEQ multiplex PCR, the repertoire was profiled, and TCRdb retains in-frame clones only, with some absent. The sample has about 320,000 clones, approximately 88% seen once. Material: peripheral blood. All receptors derive from a woman aged 30 to 39 with COVID-19, enrolled during active disease.

The rearrangement joins TRBV5-1 to TRBJ1-4; 9 nucleotides align to TRBD1. With 5 bases clipped from V and 4 bases from J, the junction kept 12 bases outside the gene matches. The germline gives CDR1 SGHRS, CDR2 YFSETQ. The CDR3 consists of 17 residues. The CDR3 is CASRRETGGRVNEKLFF. The CDR3 DNA is TGCGCCAGCAGACGCGAGACAGGGGGTCGAGTTAATGAAAAACTGTTTTTT. The whole variable domain, remainder taken from reference TRBV5-1 and TRBJ1-4, is KAGVTQTPRYLIKTRGQQVTLSCSPISGHRSVSWYQQTPGQGLQFLFEYFSETQRNKGNFPGRFSGRQFSNSRSEMNVSTLELGDSALYLCASRRETGGRVNEKLFFGSGTQLSVL.

The chain's CDR3 is CASSSQGLYSNQPQHF. The CDR3 DNA sequence: TGTGCCAGTAGTTCTCAGGGCCTTTATAGCAATCAGCCCCAGCATTTT. The chain carries TRBV19 and TRBJ1-5; D perhaps matches TRBD1 (5 bases). Germline lookup yields CDR1 LNHDA and CDR2 SQIVND (reference sequence). V shed 5 bases and J shed 0 bases, with 14 bases lying between them. This CDR3 is 16 amino acids long. The full variable domain, completed using reference TRBV19 and TRBJ1-5, is DGGITQSPKYLFRKEGQNVTLSCEQNLNHDAMYWYRQDPGQGLRLIYYSQIVNDFQKGDIAEGYSVSREKKESFPLTVTSAQKNPTAFYLCASSSQGLYSNQPQHFGDGTRLSIL.

The chain's CDR3 is CASTADSSYNSPLHF. The CDR3 DNA follows: TGTGCCAGCACTGCTGACAGCTCCTATAATTCACCCCTCCACTTT. The rearrangement uses TRBV28 and TRBJ1-6, with a tentative D call TRBD1 (5 bases). The CDR3 totals 15 residues. V was clipped by 7 bases and J by 0 bases, with 10 bases between them. Germline values: CDR1 MDHEN, CDR2 SYDVKM.

The sample holds a few counts of this clone. This chain joins TRBV4-3 and TRBJ2-7; D unclear. Looked up from germline, CDR1 is LGHNA and CDR2 is YSLEER. Trimming shortened V by 1 base and J by 2 bases, and 6 bases separated the two germline ends. There are 13 residues in the CDR3. CDR3 sequence: CASSQGLAYEQYF. In DNA form, the CDR3 reads TGCGCCAGCAGCCAAGGGCTAGCCTACGAGCAGTACTTC.

The chain is built from TRBV19 and TRBJ1-2, with a tentative D call TRBD1 (6 bases). CDR3 length equals 16 residues. V was trimmed by 5 bases and J by 5 bases, leaving 21 bases between them. The V gene's germline CDR1 is LNHDA and CDR2 SQIVND (reference sequence). The CDR3 is CASSLRTDAKNYGYTF. CDR3 coding DNA: TGTGCCAGTAGTCTCAGGACAGATGCGAAGAATTATGGCTACACCTTC.

The gene calls are TRBV12-3 or TRBV12-4 and TRBJ2-3; no firm D call. This CDR3 has 13 amino acids. Deletions cut 4 bases from V and 2 bases from J, with 7 bases between. The CDR3 loop is CASSSQDTDTQYF. In DNA form, the CDR3 reads TGTGCCAGCAGTTCGCAGGACACAGATACGCAGTATTTT.

The gene calls are TRBV14 and TRBJ2-3; 9 bases match TRBD2. CDR1 is SGHDN, CDR2 FVKESK, per germline. The CDR3 contains 16 residues. With 8 bases clipped from V and 2 bases from J, the junction kept 11 bases outside the gene matches. CDR3 sequence (DNA): TGTGCCAGCTCTCCCGGGCTAGCGGGGTACACAGATACGCAGTATTTT. Protein: CASSPGLAGYTDTQYF.

V is TRBV5-1 and J is TRBJ2-1, with D perhaps matching TRBD1 (5 bases). Trimming removed 2 bases at V and 7 bases at J, with 10 bases between. This CDR3 is built from 13 residues. Looked up from germline, CDR1 is SGHRS and CDR2 is YFSETQ. CDR3 region: CASSLGAQNEQFF. CDR3 DNA sequence: TGCGCCAGCAGCTTAGGGGCCCAAAATGAGCAGTTCTTC.

This sequence joins TRBV14 and TRBJ1-1; maybe TRBD1 (5 bases). The V end was cut by 4 bases, the J end by 4 bases, with 16 bases between. Germline CDR1 reads SGHDN; CDR2 reads FVKESK. CDR3 length: 15 amino acids. The CDR3 sequence: CASSRDSGGGTEAFF. CDR3 in DNA: TGTGCCAGCAGCCGGGACTCGGGGGGGGGCACTGAAGCTTTCTTT.

This clone occurred once. The rearrangement joins TRBV28 to TRBJ1-2, with unresolved D. This CDR3 is 15 amino acids long. Germline assignment: CDR1 MDHEN and CDR2 SYDVKM. V lost 3 bases and J 4 bases, leaving 15 bases between the germline ends. The CDR3 coding sequence is TGTGCCAGCAGTTTTCCCTCGGGAGGCCGCTATGGCTACACCTTC. Translation gives CASSFPSGGRYGYTF.

CDR3 nucleotides: TGTGCCAGCAGTTACTCCGGGGTCGGGACTGAAGCTTTCTTT. Translated: CASSYSGVGTEAFF. The V and J genes are TRBV6-5 and TRBJ1-1, with D unresolved. The germline CDR1 and CDR2 sequences are MNHEY and SVGAGI. This CDR3 has 14 amino acids. V lost 0 bases and J 5 bases, leaving 10 bases between the germline ends.

This rearrangement joins TRBV4-1 to TRBJ1-1, with 8 bases lining up with TRBD1. With V trimmed by 4 bases and J by 1 base, 8 bases remained unmatched. The CDR3 extends over 16 amino acids. Germline assignment: CDR1 MGHRA and CDR2 YSYEKL. As DNA, the CDR3 is TGCGCCAGCAGCCCTAACAGGGGGGGCCCGAACACTGAAGCTTTCTTT. This encodes CASSPNRGGPNTEAFF.

The chain recombines TRBV12-3 or TRBV12-4 with TRBJ1-2; D gene uncertain. The CDR3 sequence is 12 residues long. Trimming removed 0 bases at V and 7 bases at J, with 6 bases between. For the CDR3, the DNA is TGTGCCAGCAGTTTAGCCCTTGTTGGCTACACCTTC. Translation: CASSLALVGYTF.

CDR3 nucleotides: TGTGCCAGCAGTTTATTAGCAGGGGGCTATGGTGAGCAGTACTTC. Translated: CASSLLAGGYGEQYF. The chain employs TRBV27 and TRBJ2-7; 8 bases align to TRBD1. From germline, CDR1 is MNHEY and CDR2 SMNVEV (reference sequence). The CDR3 is 15 residues long. V was clipped by 1 base and J by 7 bases; unmatched bases: 9.

V is TRBV2 and J is TRBJ2-7; TRBD2 matches 7 bases. Germline CDR1 is SNHLY and CDR2 is FYNNEI. This CDR3 comprises 12 residues. V gave up 5 bases and J gave up 11 bases; unmatched junction bases: 9. CDR3 loop: CASSYLADIEYF. CDR3 coding DNA: TGTGCCAGCAGTTACCTAGCGGATATCGAGTACTTC. Based on the CDR3 plus reference TRBV2 and TRBJ2-7, the full variable domain is EPEVTQTPSHQVTQMGQEVILRCVPISNHLYFYWYRQILGQKVEFLVSFYNNEISEKSEIFDDQFSVERPDGSNFTLKIRSTKLEDSAMYFCASSYLADIEYFGPGTRLTVT.

The chain combines TRBV6-6 with TRBJ2-7; D is unclear. V lost 5 bases, J lost 5 bases, and 13 bases lay in between. CDR3 size: 13 residues. In germline, CDR1 is MNHNY, CDR2 SVGAGI (reference sequence). CDR3 in amino acids: CASSNTPVDEQYV. The CDR3 DNA reads TGTGCCAGCAGTAATACGCCAGTGGACGAGCAGTACGTC.

The rearrangement joins TRBV19 to TRBJ2-1, with D hard to call. The V and J ends lost 7 bases and 9 bases respectively, with 10 bases between them. The CDR3 length is 11 residues. CDR1 LNHDA and CDR2 SQIVND come from the germline V gene (reference sequence). CDR3 DNA: TGTGCCAGTACTCCGAGTAGTGAGCAGTTCTTC. Protein sequence: CASTPSSEQFF.

This clone occurred once. The gene calls are TRBV7-2 and TRBJ1-1; unclear D gene. This CDR3 spans 13 amino acids. In germline, CDR1 is SGHTA, CDR2 FQGNSA. Trimming cost V 4 bases and J 4 bases, with 10 bases left between them. The CDR3 region has the DNA TGTGCCAGCAGCTATCGGTATTTCACTGAAGCTTTCTTT. Protein: CASSYRYFTEAFF.

The chain uses TRBV4-1 and TRBJ2-4; TRBD2 matches 12 bases. CDR1 is MGHRA and CDR2 is YSYEKL in the germline V gene. There are 17 residues in the CDR3. After removal of 1 base from V and 6 bases from J, the junction contained 7 bases not matched to a gene. The CDR3 DNA is TGCGCCAGCAGCCAAGTGACTAGCGGGGGCCGGGCAAACATTCAGTACTTC. Residues: CASSQVTSGGRANIQYF.

V is TRBV7-8 and J is TRBJ2-5, with TRBD2 matching over 7 bases. The CDR3 spans 17 residues. From germline, CDR1 is SGHVS and CDR2 FQNEAQ. V gave up 5 bases and J gave up 1 base; unmatched junction bases: 13. The CDR3 sequence is CASSPTSWGSRQETQYF. CDR3 coding DNA: TGTGCCAGCAGCCCGACTAGCTGGGGGTCCCGCCAAGAGACCCAGTACTTC.

The chain has TRBV6-5 and TRBJ2-1; 8 bases are shared with TRBD2. Germline V gene lookup returns CDR1 MNHEY and CDR2 SVGAGI. V lost 6 bases and J lost 2; bases outside the gene matches: 6. The CDR3 loop spans 15 amino acids. The CDR3 DNA reads as TGTGCCAGCAGCCGGGGACTAGAACCCTACAATGAGCAGTTCTTC. Translated: CASSRGLEPYNEQFF.

The chain joins TRBV5-1 to TRBJ2-1; D possibly corresponds to TRBD2 (6 bases). V was trimmed by 2 bases and J by 3 bases, leaving 12 bases between them. The CDR3 has 15 residues. Germline V gene data show CDR1 as SGHRS and CDR2 as YFSETQ. The CDR3 DNA reads TGCGCCAGCAGCTTTGCGGGGTCCCTCTACAATGAGCAGTTCTTC. Its protein is CASSFAGSLYNEQFF.

This rearrangement joins TRBV6-5 to TRBJ1-6; 9 bases align to TRBD1. V lost 11 bases and J lost 7; bases outside the gene matches: 6. The CDR3 totals 13 residues. Germline V CDR1 and CDR2: MNHEY, SVGAGI. The CDR3 region has the DNA TGTGCCGGGGCCGGACAGGGGAATTCACCCCTCCACTTT. Its translation is CAGAGQGNSPLHF.

The chain joins TRBV5-8 to TRBJ1-2; D unresolved. With 0 bases removed from V and 1 base from J, the gap between germline ends came to 7 bases. This CDR3 has 14 residues. From germline, CDR1 is SGHTS and CDR2 YDEGEE. CDR3 region: CASSLEQHNYGYTF. In DNA, the CDR3 is TGTGCCAGCAGCTTGGAACAGCATAACTATGGCTACACCTTC.

This clone was recorded a few times. V usage is TRBV21-1 and J usage is TRBJ1-2; TRBD1 is taken as the D call from the table, unchecked against the DNA. TRBV21-1 has pseudogene status. The CDR3 consists of 17 residues. The CDR3 is CASSKGKTGSSSYGYTF. Here the CDR3 DNA reads TGTGCCAGCAGCAAAGGGAAGACAGGGAGTTCTTCCTATGGCTACACCTTC.

The gene calls are TRBV10-3 and TRBJ2-3, with D possibly being TRBD1 (5 bases). The CDR3 has 13 amino acids. Germline CDR1 ENHRY, CDR2 SYGVKD. V was trimmed by 4 bases and J by 0 bases, leaving 5 bases between them. This chain's CDR3 is CAISGGSTDTQYF. The CDR3 DNA reads as TGTGCCATCAGTGGGGGCAGCACAGATACGCAGTATTTT.

This clone was seen a few times. The J gene is TRBJ2-1, the V gene TRBV29-1, with 12 bases fitting TRBD2. The germline V gene encodes CDR1 SQVTM and CDR2 ANQGSEA. The CDR3 contains 15 residues. V gave up 2 bases and J gave up 7 bases; unmatched junction bases: 6. The DNA of the CDR3 is TGCAGCGTTGAAACTTCTAGCGGGGGGGTGAATGAGCAGTTCTTC. Protein product: CSVETSSGGVNEQFF.

The chain carries TRBV30 and TRBJ1-2; D unresolved. With 5 bases removed from V and 4 bases from J, the gap between germline ends came to 8 bases. Per germline, CDR1 GTSNPN and CDR2 SVGIG (reference sequence). The CDR3 loop spans 11 amino acids. The CDR3 spells CAWPSGYGYTF. CDR3 DNA sequence: TGTGCCTGGCCCTCAGGCTATGGCTACACCTTC.

The gene calls are TRBV19 and TRBJ1-1; 10 nucleotides agree with TRBD1. The germline V gene has CDR1 LNHDA and CDR2 SQIVND (reference sequence). The CDR3 totals 16 residues. Trimming at V came to 3 bases and at J to 8 bases, leaving 12 bases not matched to a gene. The CDR3 protein is CASSIRPGQGVTEAFF. The DNA of the CDR3 is TGTGCCAGTAGTATCCGTCCTGGACAGGGGGTGACGGAAGCTTTCTTT.

V and J are TRBV5-8 and TRBJ2-5, with D possibly TRBD2 on 6 matching bases. The V gene's germline CDR1 is SGHTS and CDR2 YDEGEE. This CDR3 has 14 amino acids. The V and J ends lost 4 bases and 5 bases respectively, with 15 bases between them. CDR3 DNA sequence: TGTGCCAGCAGCGGCGGGGACCTAGTTGAGACCCAGTACTTC. This sequence encodes CASSGGDLVETQYF.

This chain uses TRBV5-1 with TRBJ1-2; D may be TRBD1 (6 bases). Germline loops: CDR1 SGHRS, CDR2 YFSETQ. The CDR3 runs 14 residues. V lost 4 bases and J 6 bases, leaving 16 bases between the germline ends. CDR3 amino acids: CASSAQTGLDGYTF. In DNA, the CDR3 is TGCGCCAGCAGCGCCCAGACAGGATTGGATGGCTACACCTTC.

The chain uses TRBV6-5 and TRBJ1-3; no definite D call. CDR1 and CDR2 from the germline V gene are MNHEY and SVGAGI. The CDR3 covers 15 residues. Trimming shortened V by 6 bases and J by 2 bases, and 14 bases separated the two germline ends. The CDR3 protein is CASSTLPGTGNTIYF. The CDR3 DNA reads as TGTGCCAGCAGCACTCTTCCCGGGACTGGAAACACCATATATTTT.